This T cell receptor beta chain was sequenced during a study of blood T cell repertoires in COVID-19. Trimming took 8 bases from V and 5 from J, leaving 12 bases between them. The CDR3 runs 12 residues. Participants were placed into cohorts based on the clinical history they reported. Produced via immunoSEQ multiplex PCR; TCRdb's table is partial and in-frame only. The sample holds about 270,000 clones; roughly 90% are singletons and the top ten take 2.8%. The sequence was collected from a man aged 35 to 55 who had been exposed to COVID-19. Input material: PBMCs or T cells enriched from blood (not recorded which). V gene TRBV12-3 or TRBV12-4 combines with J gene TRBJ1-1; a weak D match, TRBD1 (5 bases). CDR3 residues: CASGPGRTEAFF. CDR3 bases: TGTGCCAGCGGTCCAGGGAGGACTGAAGCTTTCTTT.